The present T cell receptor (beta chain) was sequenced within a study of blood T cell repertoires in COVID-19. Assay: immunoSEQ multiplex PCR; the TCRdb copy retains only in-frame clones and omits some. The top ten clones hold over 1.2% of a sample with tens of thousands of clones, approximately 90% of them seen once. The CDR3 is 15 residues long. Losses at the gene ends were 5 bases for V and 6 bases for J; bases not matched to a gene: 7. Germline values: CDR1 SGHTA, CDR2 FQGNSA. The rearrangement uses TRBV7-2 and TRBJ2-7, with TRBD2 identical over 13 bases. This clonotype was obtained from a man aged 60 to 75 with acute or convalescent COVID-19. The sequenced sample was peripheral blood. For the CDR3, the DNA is TGTGCCAGCAGCACGGGACTAGCGGGGCTTAGCGAGCAGTACTTC. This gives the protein CASSTGLAGLSEQYF.